The 7 T cell receptor beta chains below were found in one sample sequenced in a study of blood T cell repertoires in COVID-19. The repertoire was sequenced with immunoSEQ multiplex PCR; TCRdb's copy has only in-frame clones and lacks some. This sample has 270,000 or so clones, with 89% found just once. The sample comprised peripheral blood. All receptors derive from a woman in her thirties or forties who had recovered from COVID-19.

This chain links TRBV7-3 with TRBJ2-2; 10 nucleotides agree with TRBD2. The germline CDR1 and CDR2 sequences are SGHTA and FQGTGA. There are 16 residues in the CDR3. The junction had 3 bases not matched to a gene; V was cut back by 5 bases and J by 0 bases. CDR3 amino acids: CASSPGLAANTGELFF. The DNA of the CDR3 is TGTGCCAGCAGCCCTGGACTAGCGGCGAACACCGGGGAGCTGTTTTTT. Full variable domain (missing parts from reference TRBV7-3 and TRBJ2-2): GAGVSQTPSNKVTEKGKYVELRCDPISGHTALYWYRQSLGQGPEFLIYFQGTGAADDSGLPNDRFFAVRPEGSVSTLKIQRTERGDSAVYLCASSPGLAANTGELFFGEGSRLTVL.

This clone came up once. The chain carries TRBV19 and TRBJ2-7; 7 bases line up with TRBD1. Germline V lookup: CDR1 LNHDA, CDR2 SQIVND (reference sequence). The J segment lost 3 bases and the V segment lost 0 bases, leaving 5 bases of the junction unmatched. The CDR3 spans 15 residues. CDR3 DNA: TGTGCCAGTAGTATAGAAGGGGGCTCGAGCTACGAGCAGTACTTC. Translated: CASSIEGGSSYEQYF.

The chain combines TRBV3-1 (or the pseudogene TRBV3-2) with TRBJ1-4; 10 bases align to TRBD1. J lost 8 bases, V lost 3 bases, and 6 bases had no gene match. The CDR3 totals 15 residues. CDR1 and CDR2 (germline): LGHDT, YNNKEL (reference sequence). The CDR3 loop reads CASSHRQGAGEKLFF. Written as DNA, the CDR3 is TGTGCCAGCAGCCACCGACAGGGGGCTGGAGAAAAACTGTTTTTT.

V usage is TRBV7-2 and J usage is TRBJ2-2, with TRBD2 identical over 10 bases. The CDR3 runs to 16 residues. V trimming: 4 bases; J trimming: 5 bases; junction bases outside the gene matches: 7. Looked up from germline, CDR1 is SGHTA and CDR2 is FQGNSA. The CDR3 nucleotides read TGTGCCAGCAGCTCCAGGACTAGCGGAGGGACCGGGGAGCTGTTTTTT. It is translated as CASSSRTSGGTGELFF.

The chain carries TRBV6-1 and TRBJ1-2; possibly TRBD1 for D (6 bases). The V and J ends lost 1 base and 7 bases respectively, with 16 bases between them. The CDR3 covers 15 residues. CDR1 and CDR2 (germline): MNHNS, SASEGT. CDR3 nucleotides: TGTGCCAGCAGTGAAGTAGTACAGGGTGTGGGTGGCTACACCTTC. It translates to CASSEVVQGVGGYTF.

The J gene is TRBJ2-3, the V gene TRBV5-5, with TRBD2 matching over 7 bases. Germline CDR1 is SGHKS and CDR2 is YYEKEE (reference sequence). The CDR3 length is 15 residues. Trimming at V came to 0 bases and at J to 2 bases, leaving 3 bases not matched to a gene. The CDR3 nucleotides are TGTGCCAGCAGCTTGGTCGGGGGGTACACAGATACGCAGTATTTT. Translating it yields CASSLVGGYTDTQYF. Using reference TRBV5-5 and TRBJ2-3 for the parts outside the CDR3, the full variable domain is DAGVTQSPTHLIKTRGQQVTLRCSPISGHKSVSWYQQVLGQGPQFIFQYYEKEERGRGNFPDRFSARQFPNYSSELNVNALLLGDSALYLCASSLVGGYTDTQYFGPGTRLTVL.

This clone was recorded once. V and J are TRBV7-2 and TRBJ1-5, with 8 positions matching TRBD1. The germline V gene encodes CDR1 SGHTA and CDR2 FQGNSA. The CDR3 totals 16 residues. V gave up 4 bases and J gave up 3 bases; unmatched junction bases: 8. CDR3 DNA: TGTGCCAGCAGCTCACAGGGGGTCGGTAACAATCAGCCCCAGCATTTT. Encoded protein: CASSSQGVGNNQPQHF.